What follows is one TCR beta chain and its context. This clonotype was observed many times. Its antigen has not been determined. Base qualities are not recorded, but no much larger clone differs from it by a single base. The sample's time point label, decoded: patch test 3, about 24 weeks after DPC sensitization. This specimen's treatment or condition label, per the study, means: therapeutic diphenylcyclopropenone sensitization with weekly scalp DPC. At every patch-test visit, the blood draw took place before the patch test was put on. To be eligible, patients had to be aged 18 to 70, diagnosed with alopecia and judged suitable for DPC therapy, while pregnant patients were excluded. Unfractionated whole blood was collected in Tempus Blood RNA tubes, and total RNA was extracted from that blood. The source of the sample is a study of human T cells and chemical hapten exposure (dated by TCRdb to the early 2020s). At the level of the whole study: For sensitization, 2% DPC in acetone was applied to a roughly 2 cm by roughly 2 cm area of upper inner arm skin. Libraries were pooled for sequencing, and variation in per-sample TCR yields was attributed mainly to small differences in library volumes within the pool. In alopecia patients, the study followed how the peripheral blood TCR repertoire changed in vivo over primary and secondary sensitization to diphenylcyclopropenone (DPC), a hapten. The mostly female patient cohort included alopecia areata with under or over 50% scalp involvement, alopecia totalis and alopecia universalis. Blood for TCR sequencing was provided by twenty-nine alopecia patients at one to four time points (pre-sensitization, 2, 6 and 24 weeks). Throughout the study period of 20 to 25 weeks, patients also received therapeutic DPC doses to the scalp every week. Blood was sampled from patients pre-sensitization (week 0) and at 2, 6 and about 24 weeks after DPC sensitization. Patch testing was performed on the upper back with Finn chambers containing 0.01% DPC, and the patch tests were scored after 6 days according to International Contact Dermatitis Research Group standards.

Findings and caveats that apply to the study as a whole: Patch test score was positively correlated with the number of PT1 expanded TCRs, with significance at thresholds 8, 16 and 32 but not at 4. Expanded TCRs formed significantly more large CDR3 similarity clusters than pre-sensitization or healthy control sets, consistent with antigen-driven responses. Because every patient had alopecia, a presumed autoimmune disease, the patients' immune response might differ from that of healthy individuals. DPC sensitization did not change the number of TCRs with a frequency above 1 in 1000, and there was no evidence of changes in global repertoire structure. Repeated subsampling changed both the strength of the expansion versus patch-test correlation and the threshold at which that correlation became significant.

The method behind the library was RACE. Sequencing was carried out with a NextSeq 500. During library preparation, unique molecular identifiers were attached to individual cDNA molecules so that TCRs could be counted in a quantitative, reproducible way. Each blood RNA sample was used to sequence both TCR alpha and TCR beta chains. Per the authors' processing: The median number of TCRs per sample was 95,638, ranging from 23,224 to 690,600. V, J and CDR3 annotation of the TCR reads was carried out using the Decombinator software suite. Every sample was subsampled to the same number of TCRs (28,000) for the PS versus PT1 abundance plots. Expanded TCRs were defined as absent before sensitization and observed at least eight times at the 2-week time point. Using fastp at Q25 and MiXCR, TCRdb reprocessed the public reads and kept productive beta chains. All rows with the same CDR3 protein become a single entry with the most common DNA and genes. The V and J calls and clone size come from TCRdb's table, not from the authors' own analysis. This sample lists approximately 72,000 distinct CDR3 sequences; around 10% were detected once. More than 1.2% of the sample rests with the top ten.

The sequence was obtained from a woman aged 45-65 years with alopecia areata. Some clones in this sample may be carry-over from other donors' samples. The sample in question was whole blood, obtained in connection with sensitization to the hapten diphenylcyclopropenone (DPC).

The CDR3 in this case is CASRNRQADTDTQYF. The base sequence is TGCGCCAGCAGGAATCGACAGGCCGACACAGATACGCAGTATTTT. The chain joins TRBV23-1 to TRBJ2-3; TRBD1 is a weak D gene call, 6 bases matching. TRBV23-1 is known as an ORF, though its function is uncertain. From the cysteine through the phenylalanine, the CDR3 covers 15 amino acids. Just CDR3 DNA is preserved here, 45 bases in frame from base 1. The V and J ends are trimmed by 6 bases and 2 bases, leaving 15 bases between them.